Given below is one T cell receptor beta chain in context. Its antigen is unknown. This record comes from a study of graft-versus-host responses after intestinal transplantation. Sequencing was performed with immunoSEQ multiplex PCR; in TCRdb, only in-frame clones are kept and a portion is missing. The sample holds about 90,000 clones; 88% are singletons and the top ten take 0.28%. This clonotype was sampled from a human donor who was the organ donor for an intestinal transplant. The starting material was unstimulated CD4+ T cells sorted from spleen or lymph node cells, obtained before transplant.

This chain's CDR3 is CAISVVGGGGINEQFF. The CDR3 region has the DNA TGTGCCATTTCGGTGGTTGGTGGAGGCGGGATAAATGAGCAGTTCTTC. The chain combines TRBV21-1 with TRBJ2-1; the DNA was not compared with TRBD2, the D call given in the table. TRBV21-1 is a listed pseudogene. The CDR3 is 16 residues long.